The present TCR beta chain was sequenced within a study of blood T cell repertoires in COVID-19. Source study methods: Quantification of nucleated cells was approximated via reference gene primer amplification. Only in-frame clones appear in the TCRdb table, and some are missing; sequencing was by immunoSEQ multiplex PCR. V and J calls and clone size follow that table, whereas D and trimming were derived from the DNA. Of approximately 180,000 clones in the sample, roughly nine tenths were seen once. Ages ranged from roughly 18 to 95 years, with residence in approximately 25 US areas. V gave up 4 bases and J gave up 4 bases; unmatched junction bases: 2. Germline V CDR1 and CDR2: SQVTM, ANQGSEA. The length of the CDR3 is 12 residues.

This receptor was obtained from a middle-aged woman with acute COVID-19. This chain uses TRBV29-1 with TRBJ1-1; 8 positions agree with TRBD1. The specimen sequenced was PBMCs or T cells enriched from blood (not recorded which). CDR3 amino acids: CSVVQGATEAFF. DNA of the CDR3: TGCAGCGTTGTTCAGGGGGCCACTGAAGCTTTCTTT.